Included here is one T cell receptor beta chain sequence, with context. Donors were grouped by their self-reported clinical history. The data were taken from a study of blood T cell repertoires in COVID-19. How the authors handled the data: The assay estimated nucleated cells by amplifying reference gene primers. The table came from immunoSEQ multiplex PCR; TCRdb's copy has only in-frame clones and leaves some out. V and J calls and clone size are as listed in that table; D and trimming were resolved from the DNA. Of over 200,000 clones listed, roughly 88% are singletons. CDR3 size: 14 residues. V gave up 6 bases and J gave up 5 bases, with 14 bases separating them. CDR1 and CDR2 (germline): MRHNA, SNTAGT.

V usage is TRBV6-4 and J usage is TRBJ1-5, with D perhaps TRBD1 (5 bases). Sequenced sample: PBMCs or T cells enriched from blood (not recorded which). The clonotype was recovered from a woman aged 45-59 years who had recovered from COVID-19. The CDR3 region is CASSRQGGDQPQHF. CDR3 sequence (DNA): TGTGCCAGCAGCCGCCAGGGCGGTGATCAGCCCCAGCATTTT.